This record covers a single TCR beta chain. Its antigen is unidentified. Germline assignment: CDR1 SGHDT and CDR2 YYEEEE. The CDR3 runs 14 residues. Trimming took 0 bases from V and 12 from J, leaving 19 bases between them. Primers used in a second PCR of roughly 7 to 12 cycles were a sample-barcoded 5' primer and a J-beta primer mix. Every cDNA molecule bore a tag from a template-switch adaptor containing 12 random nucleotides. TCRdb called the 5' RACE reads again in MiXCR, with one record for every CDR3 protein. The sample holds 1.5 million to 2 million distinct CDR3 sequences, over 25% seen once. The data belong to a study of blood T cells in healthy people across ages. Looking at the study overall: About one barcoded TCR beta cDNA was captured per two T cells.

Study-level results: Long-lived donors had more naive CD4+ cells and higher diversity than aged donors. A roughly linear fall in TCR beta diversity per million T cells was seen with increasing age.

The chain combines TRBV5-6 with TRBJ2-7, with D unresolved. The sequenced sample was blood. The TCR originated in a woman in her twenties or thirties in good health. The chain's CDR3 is CASSLVGPKNIRYF. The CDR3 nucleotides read TGTGCCAGCAGCTTGGTCGGTCCCAAAAACATTCGGTACTTC.